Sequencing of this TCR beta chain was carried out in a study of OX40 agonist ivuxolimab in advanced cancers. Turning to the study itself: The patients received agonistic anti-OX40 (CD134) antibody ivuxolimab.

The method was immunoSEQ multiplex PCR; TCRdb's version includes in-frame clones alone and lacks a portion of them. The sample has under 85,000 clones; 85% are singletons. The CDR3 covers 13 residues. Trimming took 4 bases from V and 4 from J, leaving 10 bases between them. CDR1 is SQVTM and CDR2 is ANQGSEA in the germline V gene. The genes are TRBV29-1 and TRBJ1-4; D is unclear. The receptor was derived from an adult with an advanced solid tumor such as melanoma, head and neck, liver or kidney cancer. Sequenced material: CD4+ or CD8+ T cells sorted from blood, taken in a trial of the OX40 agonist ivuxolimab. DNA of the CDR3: TGCAGCGTTGTTGGGCTTTATAATGAAAAACTGTTTTTT. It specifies CSVVGLYNEKLFF. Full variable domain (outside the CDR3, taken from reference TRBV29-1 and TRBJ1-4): SAVISQKPSRDICQRGTSLTIQCQVDSQVTMMFWYRQQPGQSLTLIATANQGSEATYESGFVIDKFPISRPNLTFSTLTVSNMSPEDSSIYLCSVVGLYNEKLFFGSGTQLSVL.